These T cell receptor beta chains were read from a single sample in a study of blood T cell repertoires in COVID-19. Repertoires were generated with immunoSEQ multiplex PCR, while TCRdb's copy carries only in-frame clones and drops some. The top ten hold 2% to 2.5% of the sample, which has around 180,000 clones, approximately 89% seen once. Sequencing used PBMCs or T cells enriched from blood (not recorded which). The receptors stem from a woman aged 35 to 49 with acute COVID-19. CDR3s include the opening cysteine and the closing phenylalanine or tryptophan. D genes are given only for firm matches. Expanded clones are given a class, and other clones once, few, many or no size at all.

TRBD1	-	TRBJ1-5	TRBV7-9	TGTGCCAGCAGCCCAACAGGGGACCATCAGCCCCAGCATTTT	CASSPTGDHQPQHF
TRBD1	-	TRBJ2-7	TRBV6-5	TGTGCCAGCAGCGGACGGGACAGCATAACCTACGAGCAGTACTTC	CASSGRDSITYEQYF
TRBD2	few	TRBJ2-1	TRBV3-1/TRBV3-2	TGTGCCAGCAGCCTTCCCTTAGCGGGGGGGTATAGTGAGCAGTTCTTC	CASSLPLAGGYSEQFF
TRBD2	-	TRBJ2-1	TRBV27	TGTGCCAGCAGTTTTAAGGGACTAGCGGGAGAGGGGCAGTTCTTC	CASSFKGLAGEGQFF
TRBD1	once	TRBJ2-1	TRBV7-2	TGTGCCAGCAGCCGGACTATAACGTATACAGGGGGCAATGAGCAGTTCTTC	CASSRTITYTGGNEQFF
-	-	TRBJ2-6	TRBV27	TGTGCCAGCAGTGGACAGCATTCTGGGGCCAACGTCCTGACTTTC	CASSGQHSGANVLTF
-	once	TRBJ1-4	TRBV19	TGTGCCAGTAGTATAAGTGGGGACTCTAATGAAAAACTGTTTTTT	CASSISGDSNEKLFF
TRBD1	-	TRBJ1-2	TRBV12-5	TGTGCTAGTGGTTTGGCCGGGGACAGGGCTAGAACCTTC	CASGLAGDRARTF
TRBD2	-	TRBJ2-7	TRBV3-1/TRBV3-2	TGTGCCAGCAGCCACCAAAGCCGTAGCGGGGGGGGGCTCGAGCAGTACTTC	CASSHQSRSGGGLEQYF
-	-	TRBJ1-4	TRBV19	TGTGCCAGTAGAGACCCCGCGGTTTCGAATGAAAAACTGTTTTTT	CASRDPAVSNEKLFF
-	-	TRBJ2-3	TRBV6-2/TRBV6-3	TGTGCCAGCAGCGGACAGTTTTCCACAGATACGCAGTATTTT	CASSGQFSTDTQYF
-	-	TRBJ2-7	TRBV7-8	TGTGCCAGCAGCTTGAGGCAGGGAAACTACGAGCAGTACTTC	CASSLRQGNYEQYF
-	-	TRBJ2-7	TRBV5-1	TGCGCCAGCAGCGAGTCCTTGAACTACGAGCAGTACTTC	CASSESLNYEQYF
-	-	TRBJ1-5	TRBV30	TGTGCCTGGAGTGAAAAGACAGGCCTTAGCAATCAGCCCCAGCATTTT	CAWSEKTGLSNQPQHF
-	-	TRBJ1-1	TRBV5-1	TGCGCCAGCAGCTTGGCCTCAGGGTACACTGAAGCTTTCTTT	CASSLASGYTEAFF
TRBD1	-	TRBJ1-1	TRBV5-4	TGTGCCAGCAGCAGGGGATCACAGGGGGCAGGGGAAGCTTTCTTT	CASSRGSQGAGEAFF
TRBD1	-	TRBJ2-7	TRBV4-2	TGTGCCAGCAGCCAAGATGGGCGGGACAGGGCCACCTACGAGCAGTACTTC	CASSQDGRDRATYEQYF
TRBD1	once	TRBJ1-4	TRBV27	TGTGCCAGCAAGCGGGGGCAGGGGGATGAAAAACTGTTTTTT	CASKRGQGDEKLFF
TRBD2	-	TRBJ2-7	TRBV19	TGTGCCAGTAGTACAGGACTAGCGGGGGGTCCTTCCTCCTACGAGCAGTACTTC	CASSTGLAGGPSSYEQYF
-	-	TRBJ1-1	TRBV11-3	TGTGCCAGCAGCTTAGAGGGGGCCGCTTTCTTT	CASSLEGAAFF
TRBD2	-	TRBJ2-1	TRBV19	TGTGCCAGTAGTATACTAGCGGGGGGGCCAGGTGAGCAGTTCTTC	CASSILAGGPGEQFF
TRBD2	-	TRBJ2-1	TRBV7-9	TGTGCCACCTCGGGACTAGCCGGGAGCTCCTACAATGAGCAGTTCTTC	CATSGLAGSSYNEQFF
TRBD2	once	TRBJ2-4	TRBV19	TGTGCCAGTAGTTCTAGGGGACTAGCAGACGCCAAAAACATTCAGTACTTC	CASSSRGLADAKNIQYF
TRBD1	-	TRBJ1-6	TRBV4-3	TGCGCCAGCAGCCACACAGGGGATTCACCCCTCCACTTT	CASSHTGDSPLHF
-	-	TRBJ1-2	TRBV5-6	TGTGCCAGCAGCTTGGGTCCAGGGGTGTATTATGGCTACACCTTC	CASSLGPGVYYGYTF
TRBD2	-	TRBJ2-1	TRBV3-1/TRBV3-2	TGTGCCAGCAGCCAAGATCTAGCGGGAGGGCCTCTAAGTCCCAATGAGCAGTTCTTC	CASSQDLAGGPLSPNEQFF
-	-	TRBJ2-1	TRBV19	TGTGCCAGTAGTATGGAGACTAGCTCCTACAATGAGCAGTTCTTC	CASSMETSSYNEQFF
TRBD1	-	TRBJ2-1	TRBV3-1/TRBV3-2	TGTGCCAGCAGCCCCGGACAGGGACCCTACAATGAGCAGTTCTTC	CASSPGQGPYNEQFF
TRBD1	-	TRBJ1-5	TRBV6-6	TGTGCCAGCAGTCGACCGGGACAGGGGGCACCCTGGCAGCCCCAGCATTTT	CASSRPGQGAPWQPQHF
TRBD2	-	TRBJ2-5	TRBV4-1	TGCGCCAGCAGCCAACCCGGGGAGGGCCGGGAGACCCAGTACTTC	CASSQPGEGRETQYF
TRBD2	once	TRBJ2-7	TRBV30	TGTGCCTGTGCGGGGGGATTCAGCTCCTACGAGCAGTACTTC	CACAGGFSSYEQYF
-	-	TRBJ1-5	TRBV27	TGTGCCAGCAGTTTATCGAGTCTTAATCAGCCCCAGCATTTT	CASSLSSLNQPQHF
-	-	TRBJ1-1	TRBV6-5	TGTGCCAGCAGTCGACAACGGAACACTGAAGCTTTCTTT	CASSRQRNTEAFF
-	-	TRBJ1-1	TRBV18	TGTGCCAGCTCACAAAAGGGGGACACTGAAGCTTTCTTT	CASSQKGDTEAFF
TRBD2	-	TRBJ2-1	TRBV9	TGTGCCAGCAGTGCTCATTGGCGGGGGGGTAATGAGCAGTTCTTC	CASSAHWRGGNEQFF
TRBD2	-	TRBJ2-2	TRBV3-1/TRBV3-2	TGTGCCAGCAGCCAAGATCGGCGTCTAGCGGACTACACCGGGGAGCTGTTTTTT	CASSQDRRLADYTGELFF
TRBD1	-	TRBJ1-1	TRBV11-1	TGTGCCAGCAGCGTTGACAGGGCTTCCTTTAGAGCTTTCTTT	CASSVDRASFRAFF
-	-	TRBJ2-2	TRBV5-1	TGCGCCAGCAGCTTGGGACTAGAGGGCACCGGGGAGCTGTTTTTT	CASSLGLEGTGELFF
-	-	TRBJ2-7	TRBV27	TGTGCCAGCAGCACCGGGACTGGCTCCTACGAGCAGTACTTC	CASSTGTGSYEQYF
TRBD2	-	TRBJ2-1	TRBV7-9	TGTGCCAGCAGCTTAGTACTAGCGGGAGTTGACAATGAGCAGTTCTTC	CASSLVLAGVDNEQFF
-	-	TRBJ1-2	TRBV7-9	TGTGCCAGCAGCTCCCCCCGGACAGAGGGCTACACCTTC	CASSSPRTEGYTF
TRBD2	-	TRBJ2-5	TRBV6-5	TGTGCCAGCAGGCCCCGGGGGGGAGGGGAGACCCAGTACTTC	CASRPRGGGETQYF
TRBD1	-	TRBJ1-1	TRBV5-1	TGCGCCAGCAGCTTGGGCCGGACAGGGTTCACTGAAGCTTTCTTT	CASSLGRTGFTEAFF
-	-	TRBJ1-2	TRBV7-9	TGTGCCAGCAGCTTAACGGCAGGGCGTAACTATGGCTACACCTTC	CASSLTAGRNYGYTF
TRBD1	-	TRBJ2-3	TRBV9	TGTGCCAGCAGCCGACGACAGGGAAGCACAGATACGCAGTATTTT	CASSRRQGSTDTQYF
-	once	TRBJ2-4	TRBV21-1	TGTGCCAGCAGCAAGGGAGAAGGGGGCGCCGGGACCAAAAACATTCAGTACTTC	CASSKGEGGAGTKNIQYF
-	-	TRBJ2-5	TRBV7-9	TGTGCCAGCAGCTTAGCAGCTAGAATTGAGACCCAGTACTTC	CASSLAARIETQYF
-	once	TRBJ2-3	TRBV27	TGTGCCAGCAGTTTTACGGGAAAAAGGTGGGATACGCAGTATTTT	CASSFTGKRWDTQYF
TRBD1	-	TRBJ2-7	TRBV30	TGTGCCTGGAGATATCGGGACAGGGACTACGAGCAGTACTTC	CAWRYRDRDYEQYF
TRBD2	-	TRBJ2-3	TRBV4-1	TGCGCCAGCAGCCAAGATCCTACCGGGACTAGCGGGAGGCAGTTTAATGATACGCAGTATTTT	CASSQDPTGTSGRQFNDTQYF
TRBD1	few	TRBJ1-5	TRBV4-2	TGTGCCAGCAGCCAAGTCGACAGGGGGATTCAGCCCCAGCATTTT	CASSQVDRGIQPQHF
-	-	TRBJ1-2	TRBV2	TGTGCCAGCACACAGGGCTATGGCTACACCTTC	CASTQGYGYTF
TRBD1	-	TRBJ1-2	TRBV10-2	TGCGCCAGCAGTGATAGGACAGGGATTGGTTTTCATGGCTACACCTTC	CASSDRTGIGFHGYTF
TRBD2	-	TRBJ2-3	TRBV7-6	TGTGCCAGCAGCACCACTAGCGGGGCCCTGGCGATTACGCAGTATTTT	CASSTTSGALAITQYF
-	-	TRBJ2-7	TRBV5-6	TGTGCCAGCAGCTATCCGGGACTCTCCTACGAGCAGTACTTC	CASSYPGLSYEQYF
-	few	TRBJ1-1	TRBV9	TGTGCCAGCAACCCTTCTGGGGGGTTCGCTGAAGCTTTCTTT	CASNPSGGFAEAFF
-	-	TRBJ1-1	TRBV28	TGTGCCAGCAGTCAGCGTCCGAACACTGAAGCTTTCTTT	CASSQRPNTEAFF
-	-	TRBJ1-3	TRBV19	TGTGCCAGTAGTATTGGAGTCAGGGGAAACTCTGGAAACACCATATATTTT	CASSIGVRGNSGNTIYF
-	-	TRBJ2-3	TRBV5-5	TGTGCCAGCAGCTTGGTAGTGACTCCGTTGGGAGATACGCAGTATTTT	CASSLVVTPLGDTQYF
-	-	TRBJ1-2	TRBV6-5	TGTGCCAGCTCCCGCGCGGCAGGAGGAGGCTACACCTTC	CASSRAAGGGYTF